These 27 T cell receptor beta chains were all obtained from the same sample, sequenced in a study of tumor and adjacent non-tumor tissue in lung cancer. RNA was extracted from bulk tissue without any cell sorting. The normal lung tissue was taken more than 3 cm from the tumor edge. The library came from three nested PCR rounds adapted from ARM-PCR protocols. TCRdb re-called the multiplex PCR reads with MiXCR, one entry per CDR3 protein. The sample includes 90,000 to 100,000 distinct CDR3 sequences, 80% of them seen just once. The sequenced sample was distant non-tumor lung tissue. Source of these receptors: a man aged 55 to 70 with small cell lung cancer.

Comment on this clonotype: At one boundary the junction diverges from the germline segment, which might be a read error. The chain uses TRBV6-5 and TRBJ2-1, with TRBD2 matching over 11 bases. CDR1 and CDR2 from the germline V gene are MNHEY and SVGAGI. This CDR3 is 16 amino acids long. CDR3 nucleotide sequence: TGTACCAGCAGTTACTCGGGGACTAGCGGTAACAATGAGCAGTTTTTC. Amino acid sequence: CTSSYSGTSGNNEQFF.

This clonotype was found many times. The chain has TRBV6-5 and TRBJ2-2, with 8 bases aligning to TRBD2. The CDR3 extends over 14 amino acids. The ends lost 1 base at V and 7 bases at J; junction bases unmatched: 2. Germline V CDR1 and CDR2: MNHEY, SVGAGI. CDR3 in amino acids: CASSYLREDGELFF. In DNA form, the CDR3 reads TGTGCCAGCAGTTACTTGCGGGAGGACGGGGAGCTGTTTTTT.

As concerns this clonotype: At one end the junction does not follow the germline gene, possibly because of a read error. The chain joins TRBV6-2 or TRBV6-3 to TRBJ2-1; D unclear. The germline gives CDR1 MNHEY, CDR2 SVGEGT. This CDR3 region has 15 residues. For the CDR3, the DNA is TGTGCCAGCACCAACTTTAGAGGAGTCCAAAATGAGGAGTTCTTC. Its translation: CASTNFRGVQNEEFF.

Regarding this clonotype: At one boundary the junction diverges from the germline segment, which might be a read error. This chain uses TRBV6-5 with TRBJ2-7, with D hard to call. The length of the CDR3 is 15 residues. Per the germline V gene, CDR1 is MNHEY and CDR2 is SVGAGI. CDR3 bases: TGTGCCAGCTGTTACTCGGCCAAGCTCCTACGCGAGCAGTACTTC. Its translation: CASCYSAKLLREQYF.

On this clonotype itself: A read error is likely, as this CDR3 ends without the conserved phenylalanine or tryptophan. The J gene is TRBJ2-1, the V gene TRBV28, with D possibly being TRBD1 (5 bases). The CDR3 loop spans 12 amino acids. V shed 6 bases and J shed 7 bases, with 10 bases lying between them. Germline V gene sequence: CDR1 MDHEN, CDR2 SYDVKM. This CDR3 is CASRGLYNEQFS. The CDR3 DNA reads as TGTGCCAGCAGGGGGCTCTATAATGAGCAGTTCTCC.

As to this clonotype: One junction end disagrees with the germline gene, perhaps due to a read error. The rearrangement joins TRBV11-2 to TRBJ2-1; TRBD1 is a possible D gene (6 bases). Germline V gene lookup returns CDR1 SGHAT and CDR2 FQNNGV. The CDR3 sequence is 19 residues long. CDR3: CASTYVLGADTSSYNEQFF. The CDR3 DNA reads as TGTGCTAGCACCTACGTATTGGGGGCGGACACGAGCTCCTACAATGAGCAGTTCTTC.

V gene TRBV5-5 combines with J gene TRBJ2-7; 7 positions match TRBD1. In germline, CDR1 is SGHKS, CDR2 YYEKEE (reference sequence). The CDR3 is 14 residues long. The CDR3 DNA is TGTGCAATCAGCCCGGGACAGCATCTCTACGAGCAGTACGTC. As protein: CAISPGQHLYEQYV.

V and J are TRBV11-2 and TRBJ2-7; 12 nucleotides match TRBD2. CDR1 and CDR2 (germline): SGHAT, FQNNGV. The CDR3 runs 19 residues. The CDR3, as DNA: TGTGTCAGCAGTATTAGGGCTAGCGGGAGGGCGAGCCTTTACTACGAGCAGTACGTC. This sequence encodes CVSSIRASGRASLYYEQYV.

Note on this clonotype: As the CDR3 is not closed by the conserved phenylalanine or tryptophan, this likely results from a read error. It is unclear where the CDR3 begins or ends on the DNA, so no DNA is shown, and the CDR3 is as TCRdb lists it. The genes are TRBV6-1 and TRBJ2-1; TRBD2, the table's D call, was not compared with the DNA. Germline-derived CDR1 and CDR2 are MNHNS and SASEGT. A total of 14 residues make up the CDR3, ends included. The CDR3 is CPSIFSGSRNEQFL.

The table lists this clonotype with a few counts. Its ends do not fully match the called genes, so a read error is possible. CDR3 DNA: TGCAGTGTTGACGCGGGGCGGCCACAAACAGATACGCGGTATTTT. It translates to CSVDAGRPQTDTRYF. The chain uses TRBV29-1 and TRBJ2-3; TRBD2 is a possible D gene (6 bases). This CDR3 is 15 amino acids long. Germline V CDR1 and CDR2: SQVTM, ANQGSEA.

As regards this clonotype: The junction departs from germline at one end; a sequencing error may be responsible. J is TRBJ2-1 and V is TRBV11-2; 7 positions match TRBD1. The CDR3 is made up of 14 amino acids. Germline CDR1 reads SGHAT; CDR2 reads FQNNGV. CDR3 coding DNA: TGTTCCAGCATCTTAGAGACAGGGTTGGTTGAGCAGTTCTTC. This encodes CSSILETGLVEQFF. Supplemented by reference TRBV11-2 and TRBJ2-1, the full variable domain reads EAGVAQSPRYKIIEKRQSVAFWCNPISGHATLYWYQQILGQGPKLLIQFQNNGVVDDSQLPKDRFSAERLKGVDSTLKIQPAKLEDSAVYLCSSILETGLVEQFFGPGTRLTVL.

As for this clonotype: This may be a read error, as it is one base from a much larger clone. The chain couples TRBV7-8 to TRBJ2-7; 7 bases match TRBD2. The germline CDR1 and CDR2 sequences are SGHVS and FQNEAQ. This CDR3 spans 11 amino acids. CDR3 sequence: CDSSLAGEQYF. The DNA of the CDR3 is TGTGACAGCAGCTTAGCGGGCGAGCAGTACTTC.

The table lists this clonotype with a count of one. The J gene is TRBJ2-1, the V gene TRBV11-2; tentative D call: TRBD1 (5 bases). The CDR3 has 17 residues. Trimming cost V 4 bases and J 10 bases, with 26 bases left between them. Germline assignment: CDR1 SGHAT and CDR2 FQNNGV. This CDR3 is CASSSVTAQGSNTEQFF. The CDR3 nucleotides read TGTGCCAGCAGCTCAGTGACAGCCCAGGGCTCTAACACGGAGCAGTTCTTC.

Concerning this clonotype itself: Relative to the germline gene, one junction end is altered; a read error may explain this. The chain joins TRBV6-2 or TRBV6-3 to TRBJ2-7; TRBD2 agrees at 9 bases. Germline-derived CDR1 and CDR2 are MNHEY and SVGEGT. The CDR3 spans 14 residues. Here the CDR3 DNA reads TGTGCCAGCAAGATAGCGGGAGCCCCTGTGAAGCAGTATTTC. Translation gives CASKIAGAPVKQYF.

The chain combines TRBV6-1 with TRBJ1-2, with a possible D match to TRBD1 (5 bases). Germline CDR1 reads MNHNS; CDR2 reads SASEGT. This CDR3 region has 10 residues. The CDR3 loop is CSAGENGYTF. Written as DNA, the CDR3 is TGTTCGGCGGGGGAGAATGGCTACACCTTC.

For this clonotype: The CDR3 does not close with the conserved phenylalanine or tryptophan, likely indicating a read error. The V call is TRBV12-3 or TRBV12-4, the J call TRBJ2-5; 9 bases line up with TRBD2. The CDR3 extends over 15 amino acids. CDR3 sequence reads: CASSPTSGAMETQYS. The CDR3 nucleotides are TGCGCCAGTAGTCCGACTAGCGGCGCGATGGAGACCCAGTACTCC.

The rearrangement uses TRBV10-3 and TRBJ2-7; TRBD2 aligns across 7 bases. The V gene's germline CDR1 is ENHRY and CDR2 SYGVKD. The length of the CDR3 is 15 residues. The chain's CDR3 is CAISATLAEAYEPYV. CDR3 DNA: TGTGCCATCAGTGCTACGCTAGCGGAGGCGTACGAGCCGTACGTC.

Of note for this clonotype: A read error may account for a junction end that differs from germline. The rearrangement joins TRBV6-5 to TRBJ2-2, with D perhaps TRBD2 (6 bases). The germline gives CDR1 MNHEY, CDR2 SVGAGI. CDR3 length equals 16 residues. The CDR3 sequence: CAGRPWRGDSTGELFF. As DNA, the CDR3 is TGTGCCGGCAGACCCTGGCGGGGTGATTCCACCGGGGAGCTGTTTTTT.

Details on this clonotype: This is likely a read error, given that the CDR3 carries no conserved phenylalanine or tryptophan at its end. The gene calls are TRBV10-3 and TRBJ2-1; the D is unclear. The CDR3 spans 12 residues. Germline CDR1 and CDR2: ENHRY and SYGVKD. CDR3 bases: TGTGCCATGAGTGGAGTAGCAGATGAGCAGTTCTCC. Its protein product is CAMSGVADEQFS.

This rearrangement joins TRBV29-1 to TRBJ2-1; 13 bases match TRBD2. The CDR3 is 15 residues long. The V gene end was trimmed by 6 bases and the J gene end by 9 bases; junction bases not matched to a gene: 11. Germline V gives CDR1 SQVTM, CDR2 ANQGSEA. DNA for the CDR3: TGCAGCGTCAGGACTAGCGGGGGTTATACGGGTGAGCAGTTCTTC. Translated, it gives CSVRTSGGYTGEQFF.

The rearrangement links TRBV6-5 to TRBJ1-5; TRBD1 agrees at 9 bases. The germline V gene encodes CDR1 MNHEY and CDR2 SVGAGI. The CDR3 has 17 amino acids. Trimming removed 6 bases from V and 0 bases from J; junction bases left unmatched: 9. The CDR3 DNA reads TGTGCCAGCAGCAGGACAGGGGATGGCAATAGCAATCAGCCCCAGCATTTT. Its protein is CASSRTGDGNSNQPQHF.

In regard to this clonotype: One end of the junction is discordant with germline, which a read error may explain. V gene TRBV12-3 or TRBV12-4 combines with J gene TRBJ2-5, with TRBD2 matching over 8 bases. The CDR3 loop spans 15 amino acids. Here the CDR3 reads CARSPYSGEQGTQYF. CDR3 DNA sequence: TGTGCCAGGAGTCCCTATAGCGGGGAACAAGGGACCCAGTATTTC.

Comment on this clonotype: One end of the junction is discordant with germline, which a read error may explain. The V and J genes are TRBV6-5 and TRBJ2-4; the D call may be TRBD1 or TRBD2 (6 bases each). The germline V gene encodes CDR1 MNHEY and CDR2 SVGAGI. The CDR3 sequence is 14 residues long. The CDR3: CASSLTGAKNVQYF. The CDR3 coding sequence is TGTGCCAGTAGTCTCACGGGGGCCAAAAACGTTCAATACTTC.

Concerning this clonotype: Given a much more abundant clone one base away, this may be a read error. The V gene is TRBV5-1, the J gene TRBJ2-1; D may be TRBD1 (5 bases). Between the trimmed V and J ends, which lost 3 bases and 9 bases, there was a span of 16 bases. There are 14 residues in the CDR3. Germline V gene lookup returns CDR1 SGHRS and CDR2 YFSETQ. CDR3 loop: CASSSVTELGEQFF. CDR3 bases: TGCGCCAGCAGCTCCGTGACAGAGCTCGGTGAGCAGTTCTTC. The variable domain in full, completed from reference TRBV5-1 and TRBJ2-1, reads KAGVTQTPRYLIKTRGQQVTLSCSPISGHRSVSWYQQTPGQGLQFLFEYFSETQRNKGNFPGRFSGRQFSNSRSEMNVSTLELGDSALYLCASSSVTELGEQFFGPGTRLTVL.

This clonotype occurred once. An end of the junction does not agree with germline; a read error may underlie this. The rearrangement links TRBV11-2 to TRBJ2-4, with 11 bases matching TRBD2. The CDR3 loop spans 17 amino acids. Germline CDR1 and CDR2: SGHAT and FQNNGV. In DNA, the CDR3 is TGTGCCAGCAGTGGACCACCGGGACTAGCGGTCAAACACATCCAGTACTTC. It codes for CASSGPPGLAVKHIQYF.

As for this clonotype: Since the CDR3 does not end with the conserved phenylalanine or tryptophan, this likely comes from a read error. The chain combines TRBV11-2 with TRBJ1-4; D gene ambiguous. The CDR3 is made up of 15 amino acids. The V and J ends lost 5 bases and 5 bases respectively, with 15 bases between them. From germline, CDR1 is SGHAT and CDR2 FQNNGV. The CDR3 sequence: CASSITGLANEKLFI. The CDR3 DNA follows: TGTGCCAGCAGCATAACCGGATTGGCCAATGAAAAACTGTTTATT.

With regard to this clonotype: A read error may account for a junction end that differs from germline. The chain recombines TRBV6-5 with TRBJ2-6; 7 bases fit TRBD1. Germline CDR1 reads MNHEY; CDR2 reads SVGAGI. CDR3 size: 14 residues. The CDR3 coding sequence is TGTGCCAGCAGCTACTCGAAGGGGGCCAACATCCCGACTTTC. Translation: CASSYSKGANIPTF.